These T cell receptor beta chains were read from a single sample in a study of a mutant IDH1 vaccine in newly diagnosed glioma. TCRdb's table, derived via immunoSEQ multiplex PCR, lists solely in-frame clones and lacks some. The sample holds just over 65,000 clones, approximately 87% seen once. Their antigens remain unidentified. The sequenced sample was PBMCs, obtained from a glioma patient whose treatment included an IDH1 peptide vaccine. These receptors were taken from a man younger than 35 with glioma. Each CDR3 is given with its conserved first and last residue. The D gene is left open where the match is weak. The size of a clone is reported for some rows only, either as once, few or many, or as a class for expanded clones.

size | J | length | V | D | CDR3 | DNA
NA | TRBJ1-2 | 16 | TRBV13 | TRBD1 | CASSLVGDRDRSGYTF | TGTGCCAGCAGCTTAGTTGGGGACAGGGATCGGTCTGGCTACACCTTC
NA | TRBJ2-2 | 17 | TRBV9 | NA | CASSVGWRDPNTGELFF | TGTGCCAGCAGCGTAGGTTGGCGGGACCCGAACACCGGGGAGCTGTTTTTT
NA | TRBJ1-2 | 15 | TRBV11-2 | NA | CASSQSVGEPSGYTF | TGCGCCAGCAGCCAATCGGTAGGGGAACCGTCTGGCTACACCTTC
NA | TRBJ1-1 | 13 | TRBV6-6 | NA | CASSYSGGSEAFF | TGTGCCAGCAGTTACTCGGGCGGATCTGAAGCTTTCTTT
NA | TRBJ1-2 | 14 | TRBV5-5 | NA | CASSLVEGLYGYTF | TGTGCCAGCAGCTTGGTCGAGGGCCTCTATGGCTACACCTTC
NA | TRBJ1-4 | 13 | TRBV6-6 | NA | CASTGSVGEKLFF | TGTGCCTCCACAGGGTCCGTTGGTGAAAAACTGTTTTTT
NA | TRBJ2-6 | 13 | TRBV27 | NA | CASSLTGANVLTF | TGTGCCAGCAGTCTCACTGGGGCCAACGTCCTGACTTTC
NA | TRBJ1-2 | 12 | TRBV28 | NA | CASSPKVYGYTF | TGTGCCAGCAGTCCTAAAGTGTATGGCTACACCTTC
NA | TRBJ2-1 | 15 | TRBV9 | TRBD2 | CASSVVGGLQNEQFF | TGTGCCAGCAGCGTAGTGGGGGGACTACAGAATGAGCAGTTCTTC
NA | TRBJ2-1 | 15 | TRBV2 | TRBD2 | CASKRTSGGENEQFF | TGTGCCAGCAAAAGGACTAGCGGGGGGGAGAATGAGCAGTTCTTC
NA | TRBJ1-3 | 10 | TRBV20-1 | NA | CSARGNTIYF | TGCAGTGCACGAGGGAACACCATATATTTT
NA | TRBJ1-5 | 17 | TRBV5-1 | NA | CASSLVFGGNGNQPQHF | TGCGCCAGCAGCTTGGTCTTTGGAGGGAACGGCAATCAGCCCCAGCATTTT
NA | TRBJ1-5 | 15 | TRBV7-9 | TRBD1 | CASSLSQGPNQPQHF | TGTGCCAGCAGCTTGTCACAGGGGCCCAATCAGCCCCAGCATTTT
NA | TRBJ1-6 | 13 | TRBV5-1 | NA | CASSLEVDSPLHF | TGCGCCAGCAGCTTGGAGGTGGATTCACCCCTCCACTTT
NA | TRBJ2-7 | 12 | TRBV27 | TRBD1 | CASSGQGNEQYF | TGTGCCAGCAGCGGACAGGGCAACGAGCAGTACTTC
NA | TRBJ1-2 | 14 | TRBV4-3 | NA | CASSHDIGPYGYTF | TGCGCCAGCAGCCACGACATAGGCCCGTATGGCTACACCTTC
NA | TRBJ1-2 | 13 | TRBV6-5 | TRBD1 | CASSQDRVTGYTF | TGTGCCAGCAGTCAAGACAGGGTCACTGGCTACACCTTC
NA | TRBJ2-7 | 14 | TRBV18 | NA | CASSPGGRTYEQYF | TGTGCCAGCTCACCTGGAGGCCGAACTTACGAGCAGTACTTC
NA | TRBJ2-1 | 14 | TRBV10-3 | TRBD2 | CATTAGGSSNEQFF | TGTGCCACGACCGCGGGGGGGAGCTCGAATGAGCAGTTCTTC
NA | TRBJ2-7 | 13 | TRBV23-1 | NA | CASSQFPGNEQYF | TGCGCCAGCAGTCAATTCCCAGGGAACGAGCAGTACTTC
NA | TRBJ1-5 | 17 | TRBV4-3 | NA | CASSQDHGRGWNQPQHF | TGCGCCAGCAGCCAAGATCATGGCAGGGGTTGGAATCAGCCCCAGCATTTT
NA | TRBJ1-2 | 14 | TRBV9 | TRBD1 | CASSRDRAVIGYTF | TGTGCCAGCAGCCGGGACAGGGCGGTGATTGGCTACACCTTC
NA | TRBJ1-2 | 15 | TRBV7-6 | NA | CASSLRGGGVSGYTF | TGTGCCAGCAGCTTACGTGGAGGGGGGGTCTCTGGCTACACCTTC
NA | TRBJ1-4 | 14 | TRBV5-8 | NA | CASSLIGGNEKLFF | TGTGCCAGCAGCTTGATCGGAGGGAACGAAAAACTGTTTTTT
NA | TRBJ2-7 | 15 | TRBV15 | TRBD2 | CATSRVGAGRDEQYF | TGTGCCACCAGCAGAGTCGGAGCGGGACGGGACGAGCAGTACTTC
NA | TRBJ1-1 | 15 | TRBV27 | NA | CASNIRGLLNTEAFF | TGTGCCAGCAACATCCGGGGGCTGCTGAACACTGAAGCTTTCTTT
NA | TRBJ1-2 | 16 | TRBV27 | TRBD1 | CASSAPDRVPIGGYTF | TGTGCCAGCAGTGCGCCCGACAGGGTACCTATTGGCGGCTACACCTTC
NA | TRBJ2-5 | 19 | TRBV7-9 | TRBD2 | CASSLAVRLAGGPGETQYF | TGTGCCAGCAGCTTAGCAGTAAGACTAGCGGGAGGGCCGGGAGAGACCCAGTACTTC
NA | TRBJ2-1 | 13 | TRBV30 | TRBD2 | CAWSVGGLNEQFF | TGTGCCTGGAGTGTGGGAGGGCTCAATGAGCAGTTCTTC
NA | TRBJ1-1 | 16 | TRBV28 | NA | CASSLFVFGGNTEAFF | TGTGCCAGCAGTTTATTTGTGTTTGGCGGGAACACTGAAGCTTTCTTT
NA | TRBJ1-1 | 12 | TRBV10-3 | NA | CATKGGNTEAFF | TGTGCCACTAAGGGGGGAAACACTGAAGCTTTCTTT
once | TRBJ2-1 | 14 | TRBV29-1 | NA | CSVDSRLTYNEQFF | TGCAGCGTTGATAGCAGACTAACCTACAATGAGCAGTTCTTC
NA | TRBJ1-2 | 14 | TRBV6-5 | NA | CASSLQGWSYGYTF | TGTGCCAGCAGTTTACAGGGATGGAGCTATGGCTACACCTTC
NA | TRBJ2-1 | 15 | TRBV6-1 | NA | CASSEEAGSYNEQFF | TGTGCCAGCAGTGAAGAGGCAGGCTCCTACAATGAGCAGTTCTTC
NA | TRBJ1-2 | 12 | TRBV10-3 | TRBD1 | CATSGQPYGYTF | TGTGCCACCTCGGGACAGCCATATGGCTACACCTTC
NA | TRBJ1-1 | 14 | TRBV7-2 | NA | CASSFDRLNTEAFF | TGTGCCAGCAGCTTTGACAGATTGAACACTGAAGCTTTCTTT
NA | TRBJ1-2 | 16 | TRBV11-2 | NA | CASSLTSFRIGNGYTF | TGTGCCAGCAGCTTAACTTCATTCAGGATCGGGAATGGCTACACCTTC
NA | TRBJ2-7 | 11 | TRBV29-1 | NA | CSVETGHEQYF | TGCAGCGTCGAGACAGGACACGAGCAGTACTTC
NA | TRBJ2-7 | 16 | TRBV13 | TRBD2 | CASSLARWGGDYEQYF | TGTGCCAGCAGCTTAGCTCGTTGGGGAGGGGACTACGAGCAGTACTTC
NA | TRBJ1-2 | 13 | TRBV19 | NA | CASKDRANYGYTF | TGTGCCAGTAAGGACAGAGCTAACTATGGCTACACCTTC
NA | TRBJ1-2 | 16 | TRBV6-6 | NA | CASSYPPQTANYGYTF | TGTGCCAGCAGTTACCCACCCCAGACAGCTAACTATGGCTACACCTTC
NA | TRBJ1-6 | 18 | TRBV5-1 | NA | CASTSGGRGPIVGSPLHF | TGCGCCAGCACTTCGGGGGGTCGGGGACCTATTGTTGGTTCACCCCTCCACTTT
NA | TRBJ2-2 | 14 | TRBV14 | NA | CASSQEVGYEGLFF | TGTGCCAGCAGCCAAGAGGTCGGGTATGAGGGGCTGTTTTTT
NA | TRBJ2-2 | 14 | TRBV7-2 | NA | CASSSRVWTGELFF | TGTGCCAGCAGCTCCAGGGTTTGGACCGGGGAGCTGTTTTTT
NA | TRBJ1-1 | 15 | TRBV11-2 | NA | CASSATWGANTEAFF | TGTGCCAGCAGCGCCACGTGGGGGGCGAACACTGAAGCTTTCTTT
few | TRBJ1-1 | 14 | TRBV7-2 | NA | CASSLQGGVTEAFF | TGTGCCAGCAGCTTACAGGGTGGGGTCACTGAAGCTTTCTTT
once | TRBJ1-2 | 14 | TRBV4-1 | NA | CASSQDSGFYGYTF | TGCGCCAGCAGCCAAGATTCAGGATTCTATGGCTACACCTTC
NA | TRBJ1-2 | 14 | TRBV27 | NA | CASSPLLQQGVYTF | TGTGCCAGCAGTCCCCTCCTTCAACAGGGAGTGTACACCTTC
NA | TRBJ1-1 | 16 | TRBV28 | NA | CASSPSTVPLQGVAFF | TGTGCCAGCAGTCCCTCGACAGTACCCCTGCAGGGTGTAGCTTTCTTT
NA | TRBJ2-7 | 15 | TRBV6-1 | NA | CASSEGAGSDYEQYF | TGTGCCAGCAGTGAGGGGGCAGGGTCAGATTACGAGCAGTACTTC
once | TRBJ2-1 | 15 | TRBV7-2 | TRBD2 | CASRTGGGSYNEQFF | TGTGCCAGCAGGACTGGGGGGGGCTCCTACAATGAGCAGTTCTTC
few | TRBJ1-1 | 16 | TRBV4-1 | NA | CASSQIRQTANTEAFF | TGCGCCAGCAGCCAAATAAGACAGACCGCGAACACTGAAGCTTTCTTT
NA | TRBJ2-7 | 16 | TRBV4-2 | TRBD2 | CASSRELSGSSYEQYF | TGTGCCAGCAGCCGAGAGCTTAGCGGGAGCTCCTACGAGCAGTACTTC
NA | TRBJ1-1 | 13 | TRBV5-1 | NA | CASQAQENTEAFF | TGCGCCAGTCAGGCCCAAGAGAACACTGAAGCTTTCTTT
NA | TRBJ2-5 | 13 | TRBV19 | NA | CASSIRRGETQYF | TGTGCCAGTAGTATACGACGGGGAGAGACCCAGTACTTC
NA | TRBJ2-5 | 13 | TRBV5-6 | NA | CASSFAARETQYF | TGTGCCAGCAGCTTTGCAGCGAGGGAGACCCAGTACTTC
NA | TRBJ2-7 | 14 | TRBV4-1 | NA | CASSLTSGEREQYF | TGCGCCAGCAGCCTAACGTCCGGGGAGCGAGAGCAGTACTTC
NA | TRBJ2-1 | 14 | TRBV9 | NA | CASSVGREVNEQFF | TGTGCCAGCAGCGTAGGCAGGGAGGTCAATGAGCAGTTCTTC
NA | TRBJ1-2 | 14 | TRBV27 | TRBD1 | CASSPSRDRGGYTF | TGTGCCAGCAGTCCAAGCCGGGACAGGGGAGGCTACACCTTC
NA | TRBJ1-2 | 18 | TRBV28 | TRBD1 | CASSSPYRDRGQVDGYTF | TGTGCCAGCAGTTCCCCATACCGGGACAGGGGGCAAGTTGATGGCTACACCTTC